This TCR beta chain was found in a study of blood T cell repertoires in COVID-19. Here immunoSEQ multiplex PCR was the method, and the copy in TCRdb shows in-frame clones only, minus some. The sample lists around 100,000 clones, roughly 79% occurring once. Sequences were obtained from peripheral blood. The clonotype comes from a man older than 75 with COVID-19, enrolled during active disease.

The CDR3: CASRGTGTLGNTIYF. CDR3 DNA: TGTGCCAGCAGGGGGACAGGGACTTTAGGAAACACCATATATTTT. The rearrangement uses TRBV25-1 and TRBJ1-3, with 9 positions matching TRBD1. The CDR3 has 15 amino acids. CDR1 and CDR2 (germline): MGHDK, SYGVNS. V shed 6 bases, J shed 4 bases, and the junction held 7 bases outside the gene matches.